The rows below give T cell receptor delta chains drawn from one sample of a study of gamma-delta chains in newborns, infants, children. TCRdb reprocessed the reads through CATT. The sample includes thousands of delta-chain clones, less than 5% of them seen just once. Sequenced input: blood. These receptors all stem from a child who was a newborn, infant or young child, either healthy, febrile or measles-vaccinated (not recorded which). Both conserved end residues are part of each CDR3. The order of the fields is CDR3 DNA, CDR3 protein, D gene, J gene, clone size, V gene. D genes are given only for firm matches. Clone size is stated in some rows and not others, as once, few, many or a class when expanded.

CDR3nt: TGTGCCTGTGACACTTTACTGGGGGATTCAGGCTCCTGGGACACCCGACAGATGTTTTTC
CDR3aa: CACDTLLGDSGSWDTRQMFF
d_gene: TRDD3
j_gene: TRDJ3
abundance: -
v_gene: TRDV2

CDR3nt: TGTGCCTGCGACACAGTCGGGGATACGCGCTCCTGGGACACCCGACAGATGTTTTTC
CDR3aa: CACDTVGDTRSWDTRQMFF
d_gene: TRDD3
j_gene: TRDJ3
abundance: -
v_gene: TRDV2

CDR3nt: TGTGCTCTTGGGGACTACGTCCCCGGGGGGTCGACCGATAAACTCATCTTT
CDR3aa: CALGDYVPGGSTDKLIF
d_gene: -
j_gene: TRDJ1
abundance: medium-sized
v_gene: TRDV1

CDR3nt: TGTGCTCTTGGGGGGCCTTCCTACACCTGGGGGATAGGTGGCACCGATAAACTCATCTTT
CDR3aa: CALGGPSYTWGIGGTDKLIF
d_gene: -
j_gene: TRDJ1
abundance: few
v_gene: TRDV1

CDR3nt: TGTGCTCTTGGGGGACGCCTTCCTACGATCATGGGGGATACGGGGGCCGATAAACTCATCTTT
CDR3aa: CALGGRLPTIMGDTGADKLIF
d_gene: TRDD3
j_gene: TRDJ1
abundance: few
v_gene: TRDV1

CDR3nt: TGTGCCTCTAGATGGGGGACGTACACCGATAAACTCATCTTT
CDR3aa: CASRWGTYTDKLIF
d_gene: TRDD3
j_gene: TRDJ1
abundance: few
v_gene: TRDV3

CDR3nt: TGTGCCTGTGACAGTACCGGTAGCTCCTGGGACACCCGACAGATGTTTTTC
CDR3aa: CACDSTGSSWDTRQMFF
d_gene: -
j_gene: TRDJ3
abundance: few
v_gene: TRDV2

CDR3nt: TGTGCTCTTGGGGACTGGGGGGCAGCTTTGACAGCACAACTCTTCTTT
CDR3aa: CALGDWGAALTAQLFF
d_gene: TRDD3
j_gene: TRDJ2
abundance: -
v_gene: TRDV1

CDR3nt: TGTGCCTGTGACCGACTTACTGGGGGCCCCCTCTACACCGATAAACTCATCTTT
CDR3aa: CACDRLTGGPLYTDKLIF
d_gene: TRDD3
j_gene: TRDJ1
abundance: few
v_gene: TRDV2

CDR3nt: TGTGCCTGTGACACCGTAAGGCGTACTGGGGGATACACCGATAAACTCATCTTT
CDR3aa: CACDTVRRTGGYTDKLIF
d_gene: TRDD3
j_gene: TRDJ1
abundance: few
v_gene: TRDV2

CDR3nt: TGTGCCTGTGACGCAATACTGGGGGATATGAGCTCCTGGGACACCCGACAGATGTTTTTC
CDR3aa: CACDAILGDMSSWDTRQMFF
d_gene: TRDD3
j_gene: TRDJ3
abundance: few
v_gene: TRDV2

CDR3nt: TGTGCCTGTGACGCGTTACTGGGGGACCGGTACACCGATAAACTCATCTTT
CDR3aa: CACDALLGDRYTDKLIF
d_gene: TRDD3
j_gene: TRDJ1
abundance: -
v_gene: TRDV2

CDR3nt: TGTGCTCTTGGGTACCGGAACTTACCGTGGGGTACTGGGGGATACGCGTATCGAGTGAACACCGATAAACTCATCTTT
CDR3aa: CALGYRNLPWGTGGYAYRVNTDKLIF
d_gene: TRDD3
j_gene: TRDJ1
abundance: few
v_gene: TRDV1

CDR3nt: TGTGCTCTTGGGGAAGGGTCGCTGGGGGATACGGGACTCATCTTT
CDR3aa: CALGEGSLGDTGLIF
d_gene: TRDD3
j_gene: TRDJ1
abundance: -
v_gene: TRDV1

CDR3nt: TGTGCCTGTGACACGTTACTGGGGGTAACCACCGATAAACTCATCTTT
CDR3aa: CACDTLLGVTTDKLIF
d_gene: TRDD3
j_gene: TRDJ1
abundance: medium-sized
v_gene: TRDV2

CDR3nt: TGTGCCTGTGACACCGCCTGGGGGAGCTCCTGGGACACCCGACAGATGTTTTTC
CDR3aa: CACDTAWGSSWDTRQMFF
d_gene: TRDD3
j_gene: TRDJ3
abundance: few
v_gene: TRDV2

CDR3nt: TGTGCTCTTGGGGAACCTAGAGGTGCGATCTGGGGGGTCCCTGCGTACACCGATAAACTCATCTTT
CDR3aa: CALGEPRGAIWGVPAYTDKLIF
d_gene: TRDD3
j_gene: TRDJ1
abundance: -
v_gene: TRDV1

CDR3nt: TGTGCCTGTGACAACTGGGGATCCTGGGACACCCGACAGATGTTTTTC
CDR3aa: CACDNWGSWDTRQMFF
d_gene: TRDD3
j_gene: TRDJ3
abundance: -
v_gene: TRDV2

CDR3nt: TGTGCCTGTGACACCTTGGGGGATGCTTTGACAGCACAACTCTTCTTT
CDR3aa: CACDTLGDALTAQLFF
d_gene: TRDD3
j_gene: TRDJ2
abundance: -
v_gene: TRDV2

CDR3nt: TGTGCCTGTGACATACTGGGGGATACTTTGACAGCACAACTCTTCTTT
CDR3aa: CACDILGDTLTAQLFF
d_gene: TRDD3
j_gene: TRDJ2
abundance: large
v_gene: TRDV2

CDR3nt: TGTGCCTTCAAATTCCTACTGGGGGATAAAAAACCCGATAAACTCATCTTT
CDR3aa: CAFKFLLGDKKPDKLIF
d_gene: TRDD3
j_gene: TRDJ1
abundance: few
v_gene: TRDV3

CDR3nt: TGTGCAGCAAGCACTAGAGGTACTGGTTGGAGCTCCTGGGACACCCGACAGATGTTTTTC
CDR3aa: CAASTRGTGWSSWDTRQMFF
d_gene: -
j_gene: TRDJ3
abundance: -
v_gene: TRAV29/DV5

CDR3nt: TGTGCCCTCTACGGTGGGGGCTGGGGGATTAAGGACACCGATAAACTCATCTTT
CDR3aa: CALYGGGWGIKDTDKLIF
d_gene: TRDD3
j_gene: TRDJ1
abundance: -
v_gene: TRDV3

CDR3nt: TGTGCCTGTGACACCTGGGGCACCGATAAACTCATCTTT
CDR3aa: CACDTWGTDKLIF
d_gene: -
j_gene: TRDJ1
abundance: medium-sized
v_gene: TRDV2

CDR3nt: TGTGCCTGTGACCCGGTACGAACTGGGGGACACACCGATAAACTCATCTTT
CDR3aa: CACDPVRTGGHTDKLIF
d_gene: TRDD3
j_gene: TRDJ1
abundance: -
v_gene: TRDV2

CDR3nt: TGTGCCTGTGACACCGGGTTTCAGGGGTACACCGATAAACTCATCTTT
CDR3aa: CACDTGFQGYTDKLIF
d_gene: -
j_gene: TRDJ1
abundance: few
v_gene: TRDV2

CDR3nt: TGTGCTCTTGGGGAACTGGGGGTCAGCTCCTGGGACACCCGACAGATGTTTTTC
CDR3aa: CALGELGVSSWDTRQMFF
d_gene: -
j_gene: TRDJ3
abundance: -
v_gene: TRDV1

CDR3nt: TGTGCTCTTGGGCACCTTCCTACGGCTGGGGGATGGGCCGATAAACTCATCTTT
CDR3aa: CALGHLPTAGGWADKLIF
d_gene: -
j_gene: TRDJ1
abundance: few
v_gene: TRDV1

CDR3nt: TGTGCTCTTGGGGCCCATTCCTACGTACTGGGGGTCCCTTTCGATAAACTCATCTTT
CDR3aa: CALGAHSYVLGVPFDKLIF
d_gene: -
j_gene: TRDJ1
abundance: few
v_gene: TRDV1

CDR3nt: TGTGCCTGTGACACCGTGACCGCGTCCTGGGACACCCGACAGATGTTTTTC
CDR3aa: CACDTVTASWDTRQMFF
d_gene: -
j_gene: TRDJ3
abundance: few
v_gene: TRDV2

CDR3nt: TGTGCCTGTGACGTACTGGGGATACGGGGGACCGATAAACTCATCTTT
CDR3aa: CACDVLGIRGTDKLIF
d_gene: TRDD3
j_gene: TRDJ1
abundance: medium-sized
v_gene: TRDV2

CDR3nt: TGTGCTCTTGGGACAACGAGGGATACGTGTGATAAACTCATCTTT
CDR3aa: CALGTTRDTCDKLIF
d_gene: TRDD3
j_gene: TRDJ1
abundance: -
v_gene: TRDV1

CDR3nt: TGTGCCTGTGACACCGCCACCGGGAAACAGGACACCCGACAGATGTTTTTC
CDR3aa: CACDTATGKQDTRQMFF
d_gene: -
j_gene: TRDJ3
abundance: -
v_gene: TRDV2

CDR3nt: TGTGCCTGTGACGGCACGCCGCTTGGGGATACCACCTGGGGCACCCGACAGATGTTTTTC
CDR3aa: CACDGTPLGDTTWGTRQMFF
d_gene: TRDD3
j_gene: TRDJ3
abundance: few
v_gene: TRDV2

CDR3nt: TGTGCCTGTGACAACATACTGGGGGATAGCTTTTTGACAGCACAACTCTTCTTT
CDR3aa: CACDNILGDSFLTAQLFF
d_gene: TRDD3
j_gene: TRDJ2
abundance: -
v_gene: TRDV2

CDR3nt: TGTGCCTGTGAGTCACTGGGGGCGCCGAGCTCCTGGGACACCCGACAGATGTTTTTC
CDR3aa: CACESLGAPSSWDTRQMFF
d_gene: TRDD3
j_gene: TRDJ3
abundance: -
v_gene: TRDV2

CDR3nt: TGTGCCTGTGACACCGTACTGGGGGGGAAAGCTGACTCCTGGGACACCCGACAGATGTTTTTC
CDR3aa: CACDTVLGGKADSWDTRQMFF
d_gene: TRDD3
j_gene: TRDJ3
abundance: few
v_gene: TRDV2

CDR3nt: TGTGCCTGTGACACTGGGGGATACGCAGACTGGGACACCCGACAGATGTTTTTC
CDR3aa: CACDTGGYADWDTRQMFF
d_gene: TRDD3
j_gene: TRDJ3
abundance: medium-sized
v_gene: TRDV2

CDR3nt: TGTGCTCTTGGGGAACTCCCCCCCAGACCACCTCACTACTGGGGGATACGGTCCGATAAACTCATCTTT
CDR3aa: CALGELPPRPPHYWGIRSDKLIF
d_gene: TRDD3
j_gene: TRDJ1
abundance: few
v_gene: TRDV1